This T cell receptor (beta chain) was sequenced during a study of T-cell memory formation after mild COVID-19. Employing constant-segment primers, 5'RACE generated TCR alpha and TCR beta cDNA libraries bearing sample barcodes and UMIs. TCRdb reanalysed the 5' RACE reads using MiXCR and keeps one entry per CDR3 protein. The sample shows about 340,000 distinct CDR3 sequences, about 15% of them seen only once. Remarks on this clonotype: Its matching antigen is unknown.

Notes on the study in general: Clones that shrank (day 15 to 85) were balanced CD4/CD8, whereas later expanders leaned CD4+. The finding that pre-infection memory included some responding clones suggested that cross-reactive memory joined.

The clonotype was recovered from a man younger than 35 who had mild COVID-19 (a few samples of this study predate the infection). Cell type and time point are not known. What was sequenced was PBMCs or a T cell subset sorted from them (not recorded which).

CDR3 coding DNA: TGTGCCAGCAGTGGTGGGAATAAAGATACGCAGTATTTT. Protein sequence: CASSGGNKDTQYF. The chain links TRBV2 to TRBJ2-3; D not certain. CDR1 SNHLY and CDR2 FYNNEI come from the germline V gene. Trimming stripped 4 bases from V and 5 bases from J, with 10 bases between. CDR3 size: 13 residues.